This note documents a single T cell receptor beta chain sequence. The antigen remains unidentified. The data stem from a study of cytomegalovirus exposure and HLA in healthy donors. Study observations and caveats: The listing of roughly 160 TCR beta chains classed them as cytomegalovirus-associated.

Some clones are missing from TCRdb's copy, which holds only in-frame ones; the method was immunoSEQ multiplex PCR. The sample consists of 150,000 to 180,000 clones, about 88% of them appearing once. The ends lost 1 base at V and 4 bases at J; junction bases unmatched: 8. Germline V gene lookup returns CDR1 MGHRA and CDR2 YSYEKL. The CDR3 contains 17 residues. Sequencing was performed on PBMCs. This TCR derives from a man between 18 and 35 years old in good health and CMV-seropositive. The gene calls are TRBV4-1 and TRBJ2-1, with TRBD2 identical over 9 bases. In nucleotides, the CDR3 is TGCGCCAGCAGCCAAGTGCGAGCGGGGGGTTCGTACAATGAGCAGTTCTTC. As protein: CASSQVRAGGSYNEQFF.